Below, 8 T cell receptor beta chains from the same sample are listed, as sequenced in a study of neurological immune-mediated disorders (dated 2019 in TCRdb). The library came from 5' RACE. Sequencer: Illumina HiSeq 2500. Using fastp at Q25 and MiXCR, TCRdb reprocessed the public reads and kept productive beta chains. Entries that share a CDR3 protein sequence are merged under the most common genes and DNA. The sample table contains fewer than 35,000 distinct CDR3 sequences; only one count was recorded for roughly 4.4% of them. Roughly 24% of the sample is held by the ten biggest clonotypes. The material sequenced was PBMCs. Receptor source: a man in his late teens or twenties in good health.

This clonotype was counted ten times or more. The gene calls are TRBV5-1 and TRBJ2-7, with D possibly TRBD1 on 6 matching bases. V gave up 4 bases and J gave up 0 bases, with 11 bases separating them. CDR3 size: 14 residues. CDR1 and CDR2 (germline): SGHRS, YFSETQ. The CDR3 reads CASSLQGASYEQYF. In DNA form, the CDR3 reads TGCGCCAGCAGCCTACAGGGTGCCTCCTACGAGCAGTACTTC.

This clonotype was observed at least ten times. The V gene is TRBV7-3, the J gene TRBJ2-7; D may match TRBD1 or TRBD2 (5 bases each). Per the germline V gene, CDR1 is SGHTA and CDR2 is FQGTGA. This CDR3 has 13 amino acids. The germline V and J ends were trimmed by 5 bases and 2 bases, with 10 bases remaining between them. CDR3 sequence (DNA): TGTGCCAGCAGCCGGGACGGACCCTACGAGCAGTACTTC. This encodes CASSRDGPYEQYF.

This clonotype was found many times. The V and J genes are TRBV30 and TRBJ2-4, with TRBD1 matching over 9 bases. J gave up 7 bases and V 3 bases, and 4 bases lay outside the gene matches. This CDR3 has 13 amino acids. The germline V gene encodes CDR1 GTSNPN and CDR2 SVGIG (reference sequence). The chain's CDR3 is CAWSLQGANIQYF. CDR3 DNA: TGTGCCTGGAGCTTACAGGGGGCTAACATTCAGTACTTC.

This clonotype was seen ten or more times. This chain connects TRBV10-3 to TRBJ1-2; TRBD1 might be the D (6 bases). The V gene lost 2 bases and the J gene lost 10 bases, with 20 bases spanning the gap. Germline loops: CDR1 ENHRY, CDR2 SYGVKD. CDR3 length: 15 residues. This CDR3 is CAISEGPGVAIVYTF. Written as DNA, the CDR3 is TGTGCCATCAGTGAGGGTCCAGGGGTGGCAATTGTCTACACCTTC.

There are many counts of this clonotype. The chain employs TRBV20-1 and TRBJ2-7; D might be TRBD2 (5 bases). The ends were cut back, 0 bases at V and 5 bases at J, with 11 bases in the middle. The germline V gene encodes CDR1 DFQATT and CDR2 SNEGSKA (reference sequence). The CDR3 is 13 amino acids. The CDR3, as DNA: TGCAGTGCTAGAGACCGGGGAAGAAACGAGCAGTACTTC. Encoded protein: CSARDRGRNEQYF.

The sample holds many counts of this clonotype. This rearrangement joins TRBV7-9 to TRBJ1-4; possibly TRBD1 for D (6 bases). CDR1 SEHNR and CDR2 FQNEAQ come from the germline V gene (reference sequence). V shed 5 bases and J shed 4 bases, with 11 bases lying between them. CDR3 length equals 14 residues. CDR3 nucleotides: TGTGCCAGCAGCCAGGGACACGTTAATGAAAAACTGTTTTTT. Translated: CASSQGHVNEKLFF.

This clonotype was counted at least ten times. The chain recombines TRBV7-3 with TRBJ2-5; D is ambiguous. Trimming stripped 5 bases from V and 0 bases from J, with 13 bases between. The CDR3 is made up of 15 amino acids. Germline CDR1 SGHTA, CDR2 FQGTGA. The DNA for the CDR3 is TGTGCCAGCAGCCCCCTCCCAATGTACCAAGAGACCCAGTACTTC. It yields the protein CASSPLPMYQETQYF. The full variable domain, completed using reference TRBV7-3 and TRBJ2-5, is GAGVSQTPSNKVTEKGKYVELRCDPISGHTALYWYRQSLGQGPEFLIYFQGTGAADDSGLPNDRFFAVRPEGSVSTLKIQRTERGDSAVYLCASSPLPMYQETQYFGPGTRLLVL.

This clonotype has at least ten counts. The chain carries TRBV5-5 and TRBJ2-7; 9 bases map to TRBD1. V lost 4 bases and J lost 2; bases outside the gene matches: 7. Per germline, CDR1 SGHKS and CDR2 YYEKEE (reference sequence). The CDR3 covers 15 residues. CDR3 residues: CASSLGQGRTYEQYF. CDR3 nucleotide sequence: TGTGCCAGCAGCCTCGGACAGGGGCGCACCTACGAGCAGTACTTC. The full variable domain, completed using reference TRBV5-5 and TRBJ2-7, is DAGVTQSPTHLIKTRGQQVTLRCSPISGHKSVSWYQQVLGQGPQFIFQYYEKEERGRGNFPDRFSARQFPNYSSELNVNALLLGDSALYLCASSLGQGRTYEQYFGPGTRLTVT.